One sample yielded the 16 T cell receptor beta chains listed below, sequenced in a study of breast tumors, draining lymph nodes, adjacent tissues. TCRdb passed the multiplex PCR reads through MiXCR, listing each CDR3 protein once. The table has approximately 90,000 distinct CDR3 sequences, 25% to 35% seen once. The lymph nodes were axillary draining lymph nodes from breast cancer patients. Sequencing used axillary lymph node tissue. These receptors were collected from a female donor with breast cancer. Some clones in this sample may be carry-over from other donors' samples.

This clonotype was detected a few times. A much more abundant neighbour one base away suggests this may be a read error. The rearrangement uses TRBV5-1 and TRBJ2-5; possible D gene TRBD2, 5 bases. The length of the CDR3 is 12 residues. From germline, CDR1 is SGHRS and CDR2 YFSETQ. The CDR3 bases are TGCGCCAGCAGCTCGGCCGGGGAGACCCACTACTTC. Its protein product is CASSSAGETHYF.

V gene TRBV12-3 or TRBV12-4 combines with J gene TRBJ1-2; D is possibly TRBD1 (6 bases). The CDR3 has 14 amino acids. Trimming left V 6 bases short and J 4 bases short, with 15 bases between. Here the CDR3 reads CASRPGAVSYGYTF. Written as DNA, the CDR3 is TGTGCCAGCAGACCGGGGGCAGTTAGCTATGGCTACACCTTC.

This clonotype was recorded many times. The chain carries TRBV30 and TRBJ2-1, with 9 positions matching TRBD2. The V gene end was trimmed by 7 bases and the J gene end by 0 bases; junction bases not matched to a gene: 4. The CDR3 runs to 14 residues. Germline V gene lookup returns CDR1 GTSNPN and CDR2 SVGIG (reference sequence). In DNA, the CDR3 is TGTGCCTCCAATAGCGGGAGCTCCTACAATGAGCAGTTCTTC. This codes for CASNSGSSYNEQFF.

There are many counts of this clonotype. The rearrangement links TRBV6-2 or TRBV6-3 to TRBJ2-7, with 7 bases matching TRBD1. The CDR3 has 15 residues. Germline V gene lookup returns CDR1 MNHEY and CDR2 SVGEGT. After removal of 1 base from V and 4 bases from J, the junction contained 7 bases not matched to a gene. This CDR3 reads CASSYWKGARYEQYF. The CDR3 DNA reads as TGTGCCAGCAGTTACTGGAAGGGGGCGCGGTACGAGCAGTACTTC.

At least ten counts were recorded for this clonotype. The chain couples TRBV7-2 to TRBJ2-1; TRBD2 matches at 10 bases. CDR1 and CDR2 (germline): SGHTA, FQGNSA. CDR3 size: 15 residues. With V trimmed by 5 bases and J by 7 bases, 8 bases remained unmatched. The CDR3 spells CASSPGTSVFNEQFF. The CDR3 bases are TGTGCCAGCAGCCCCGGGACTAGCGTTTTTAATGAGCAGTTCTTC.

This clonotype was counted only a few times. In nucleotides, the CDR3 is TGTGCCGCAAGGTCACGGGCCTCTGGAAACACCATATATTTT. Protein product: CAARSRASGNTIYF. The chain combines TRBV19 with TRBJ1-3; D is ambiguous. CDR1 and CDR2 from the germline V gene are LNHDA and SQIVND (reference sequence). Trimming removed 11 bases at V and 0 bases at J, with 14 bases between. The CDR3 contains 14 residues.

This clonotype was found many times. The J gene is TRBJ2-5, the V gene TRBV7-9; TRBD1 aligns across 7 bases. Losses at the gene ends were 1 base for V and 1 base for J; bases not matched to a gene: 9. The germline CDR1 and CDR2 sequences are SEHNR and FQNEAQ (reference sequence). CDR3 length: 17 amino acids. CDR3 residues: CASSLGTGNRGQETQYF. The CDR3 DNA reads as TGTGCCAGCAGCTTAGGAACCGGGAACAGGGGCCAAGAGACCCAGTACTTC.

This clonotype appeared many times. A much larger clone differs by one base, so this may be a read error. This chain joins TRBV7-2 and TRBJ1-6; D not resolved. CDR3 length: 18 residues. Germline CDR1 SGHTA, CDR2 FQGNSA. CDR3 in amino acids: CASSLGIRRSSYNPPLHF. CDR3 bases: TGTGCCAGCAGCTTAGGGATCCGGCGGAGCTCCTATAATCCACCCCTCCACTTT.

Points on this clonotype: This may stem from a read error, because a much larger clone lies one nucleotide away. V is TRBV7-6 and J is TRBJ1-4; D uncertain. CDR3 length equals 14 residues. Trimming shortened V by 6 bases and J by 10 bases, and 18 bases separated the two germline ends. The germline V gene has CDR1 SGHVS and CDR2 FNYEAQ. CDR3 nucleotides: TGTGCCAGCAGTCAGGCAGCGGCGAGTGGAAAACTGTTTTTT. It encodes CASSQAAASGKLFF.

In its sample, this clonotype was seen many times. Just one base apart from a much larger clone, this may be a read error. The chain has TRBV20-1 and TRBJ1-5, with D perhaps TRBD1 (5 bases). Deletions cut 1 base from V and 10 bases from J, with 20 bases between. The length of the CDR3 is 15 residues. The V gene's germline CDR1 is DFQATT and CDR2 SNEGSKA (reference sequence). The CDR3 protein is CSARGRGASARPQHF. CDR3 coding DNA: TGCAGTGCTAGAGGAAGGGGAGCTAGCGCTCGTCCCCAGCATTTT.

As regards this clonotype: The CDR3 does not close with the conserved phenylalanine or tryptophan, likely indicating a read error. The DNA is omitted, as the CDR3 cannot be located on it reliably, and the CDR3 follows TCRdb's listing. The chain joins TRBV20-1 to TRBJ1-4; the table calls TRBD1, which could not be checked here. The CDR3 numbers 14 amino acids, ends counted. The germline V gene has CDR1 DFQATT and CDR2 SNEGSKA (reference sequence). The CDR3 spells CSARARRQGGQVGI.

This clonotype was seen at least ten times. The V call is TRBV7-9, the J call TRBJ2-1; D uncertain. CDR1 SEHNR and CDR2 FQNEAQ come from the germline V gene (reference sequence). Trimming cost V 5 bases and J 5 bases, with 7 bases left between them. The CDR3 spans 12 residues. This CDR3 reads CASSRTDNEQFF. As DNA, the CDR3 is TGTGCCAGCAGCCGAACGGACAATGAGCAGTTCTTC. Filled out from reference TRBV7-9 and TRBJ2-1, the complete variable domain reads DTGVSQNPRHKITKRGQNVTFRCDPISEHNRLYWYRQTLGQGPEFLTYFQNEAQLEKSRLLSDRFSAERPKGSFSTLEIQRTEQGDSAMYLCASSRTDNEQFFGPGTRLTVL.

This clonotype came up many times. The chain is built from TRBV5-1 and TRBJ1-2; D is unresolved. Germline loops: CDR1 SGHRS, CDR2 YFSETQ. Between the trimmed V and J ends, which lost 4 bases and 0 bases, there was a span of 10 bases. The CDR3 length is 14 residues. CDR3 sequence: CASSPDGANYGYTF. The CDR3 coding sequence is TGCGCCAGCAGCCCGGACGGAGCTAACTATGGCTACACCTTC.

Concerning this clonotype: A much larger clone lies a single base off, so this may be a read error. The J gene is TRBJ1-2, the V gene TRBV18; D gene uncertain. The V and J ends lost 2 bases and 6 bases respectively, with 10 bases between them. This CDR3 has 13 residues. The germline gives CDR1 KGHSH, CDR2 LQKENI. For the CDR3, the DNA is TGTGCCAGCTCACCAAAGGGAGGCCATGGCTACACCTTC. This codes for CASSPKGGHGYTF.

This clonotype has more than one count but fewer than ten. CDR3 nucleotide sequence: TGTGCCAGCAGCGCTAGCGGGGGAGCTCTAGCCAAAAACATTCAGTACTTC. Translation: CASSASGGALAKNIQYF. This sequence joins TRBV9 and TRBJ2-4, with TRBD2 matching 10 bases. Germline V gene sequence: CDR1 SGDLS, CDR2 YYNGEE. V lost 3 bases and J lost 0; bases outside the gene matches: 6. This CDR3 has 17 amino acids. The variable domain in full, completed from reference TRBV9 and TRBJ2-4, reads DSGVTQTPKHLITATGQRVTLRCSPRSGDLSVYWYQQSLDQGLQFLIQYYNGEERAKGNILERFSAQQFPDLHSELNLSSLELGDSALYFCASSASGGALAKNIQYFGAGTRLSVL.

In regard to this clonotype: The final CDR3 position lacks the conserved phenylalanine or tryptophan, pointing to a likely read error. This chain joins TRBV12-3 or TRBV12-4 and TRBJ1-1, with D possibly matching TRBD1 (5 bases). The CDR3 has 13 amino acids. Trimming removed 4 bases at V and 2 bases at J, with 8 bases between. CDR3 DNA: TGTGCCAGCAGTTCCCGGGGCAACACTGAAGCTTTCTCT. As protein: CASSSRGNTEAFS.